This T cell receptor beta chain is drawn from a study of cytomegalovirus exposure and HLA in healthy donors. Study-wide points: A link between a missense DCLRE1C variant and TCR beta V- and J-gene trimming emerged from a later analysis. An analysis was carried out at a later point. It showed that HLA-associated TCR beta chains were more clonally expanded than equally common non-associated chains. CMV serostatus was the sole immune exposure information available.

The PCR ran on 60 Vbeta and 13 Jbeta primers. In the study's own analysis: Unique TCR beta chains numbered roughly 83 million in a later analysis, with roughly 11 million shared. Sequencing used immunoSEQ multiplex PCR; TCRdb keeps in-frame clones, though not all of them. D and trimming come from the DNA, and the V and J calls and clone size come from that table. The sample consists of more than 150,000 clones, around 80% of them appearing once. In this sample, this clone turned up once. Its antigen is as yet unknown. What was sequenced was PBMCs. The clonotype was recovered from a woman aged 25-40 years in good health and CMV-seronegative.

This CDR3 is CSAREDRILFF. The DNA for the CDR3 is TGCAGTGCTAGAGAGGACAGGATACTGTTTTTT. This chain connects TRBV20-1 to TRBJ1-4; 7 positions agree with TRBD1. The CDR3 loop spans 11 amino acids. Losses at the gene ends were 0 bases for V and 13 bases for J; bases not matched to a gene: 2. Germline V gene sequence: CDR1 DFQATT, CDR2 SNEGSKA (reference sequence).